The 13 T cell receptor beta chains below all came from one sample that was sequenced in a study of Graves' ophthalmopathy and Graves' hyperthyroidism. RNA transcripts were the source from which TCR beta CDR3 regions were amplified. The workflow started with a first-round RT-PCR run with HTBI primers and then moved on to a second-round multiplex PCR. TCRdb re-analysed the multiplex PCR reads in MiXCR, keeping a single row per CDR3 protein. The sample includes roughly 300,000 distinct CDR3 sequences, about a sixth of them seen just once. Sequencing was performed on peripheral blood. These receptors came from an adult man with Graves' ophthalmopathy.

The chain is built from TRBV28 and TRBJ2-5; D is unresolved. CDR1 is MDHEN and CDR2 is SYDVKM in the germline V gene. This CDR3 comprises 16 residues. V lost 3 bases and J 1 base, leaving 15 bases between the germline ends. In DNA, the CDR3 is TGTGCCAGCAGTTTTAAGGGCCGGGTCCGCCAAGAGACCCAGTACTTC. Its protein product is CASSFKGRVRQETQYF.

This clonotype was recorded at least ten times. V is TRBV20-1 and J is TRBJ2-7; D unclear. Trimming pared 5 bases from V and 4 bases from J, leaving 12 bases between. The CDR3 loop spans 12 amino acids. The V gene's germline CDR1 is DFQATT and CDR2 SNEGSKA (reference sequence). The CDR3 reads CSASPTGYEQYF. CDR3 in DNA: TGCAGTGCTTCACCGACGGGTTACGAGCAGTACTTC.

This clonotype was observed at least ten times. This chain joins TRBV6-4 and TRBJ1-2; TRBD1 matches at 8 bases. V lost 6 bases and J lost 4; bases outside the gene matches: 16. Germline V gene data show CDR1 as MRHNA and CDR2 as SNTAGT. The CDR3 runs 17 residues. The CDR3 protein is CASRNPRGQDRGYGYTF. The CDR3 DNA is TGTGCCAGCAGAAACCCCCGGGGACAGGATAGGGGCTATGGCTACACCTTC.

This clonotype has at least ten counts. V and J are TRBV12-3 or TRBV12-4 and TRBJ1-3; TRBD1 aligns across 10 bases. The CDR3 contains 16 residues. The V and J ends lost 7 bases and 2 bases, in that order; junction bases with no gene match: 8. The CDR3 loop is CASTPGDRGTGNTIYF. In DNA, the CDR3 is TGTGCCAGCACTCCGGGGGACAGGGGTACTGGAAACACCATATATTTT.

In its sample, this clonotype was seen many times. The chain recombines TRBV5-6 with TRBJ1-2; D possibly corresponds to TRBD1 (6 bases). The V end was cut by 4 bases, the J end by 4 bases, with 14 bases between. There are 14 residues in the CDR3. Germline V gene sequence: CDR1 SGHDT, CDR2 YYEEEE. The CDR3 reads CASSPTGSTYGYTF. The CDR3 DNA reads TGTGCCAGCAGCCCAACAGGGAGTACCTATGGCTACACCTTC.

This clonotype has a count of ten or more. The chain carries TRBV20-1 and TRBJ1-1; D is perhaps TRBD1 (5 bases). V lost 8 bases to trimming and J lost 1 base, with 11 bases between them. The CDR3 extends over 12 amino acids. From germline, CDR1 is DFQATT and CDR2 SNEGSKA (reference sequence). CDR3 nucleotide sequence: TGCAGTTTGAACAGGTGGAACACTGAAGCTTTCTTT. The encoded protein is CSLNRWNTEAFF.

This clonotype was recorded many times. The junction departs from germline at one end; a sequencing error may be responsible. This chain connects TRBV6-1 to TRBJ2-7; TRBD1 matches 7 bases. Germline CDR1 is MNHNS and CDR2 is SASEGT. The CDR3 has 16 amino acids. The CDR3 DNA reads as TGTGCCAGCAAGGACGTCGGGACAGCTATATCCTACGAGCAGTGCTTC. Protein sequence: CASKDVGTAISYEQCF.

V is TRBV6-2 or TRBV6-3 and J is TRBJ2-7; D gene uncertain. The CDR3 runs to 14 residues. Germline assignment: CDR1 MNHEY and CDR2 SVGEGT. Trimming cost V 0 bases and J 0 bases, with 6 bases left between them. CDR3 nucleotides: TGTGCCAGCAGTTACTCACAGAGCTCCTACGAGCAGTACTTC. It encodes CASSYSQSSYEQYF.

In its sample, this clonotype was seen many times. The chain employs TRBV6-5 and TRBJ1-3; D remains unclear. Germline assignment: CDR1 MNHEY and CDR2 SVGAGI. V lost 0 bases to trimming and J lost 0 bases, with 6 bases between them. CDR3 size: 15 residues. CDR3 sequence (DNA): TGTGCCAGCAGTTACTCGGTTACCTCTGGAAACACCATATATTTT. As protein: CASSYSVTSGNTIYF.

The CDR3 DNA sequence: TGTGCCAGCAGCCAAGATTATAACCTTGGGCGAGAGACCCAGTACTTC. Translation gives CASSQDYNLGRETQYF. The chain employs TRBV3-1 and TRBJ2-5; D gene unclear. Germline lookup yields CDR1 LGHDT and CDR2 YNNKEL (reference sequence). V lost 0 bases to trimming and J lost 4 bases, with 15 bases between them. This CDR3 comprises 16 residues.

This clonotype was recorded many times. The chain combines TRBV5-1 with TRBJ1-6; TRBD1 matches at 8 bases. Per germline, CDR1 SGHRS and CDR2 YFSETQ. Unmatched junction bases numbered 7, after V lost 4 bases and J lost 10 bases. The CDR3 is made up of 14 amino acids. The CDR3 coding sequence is TGCGCCAGCAGCGCCAGGACAGGGTCATCACCCCTCCACTTT. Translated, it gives CASSARTGSSPLHF.

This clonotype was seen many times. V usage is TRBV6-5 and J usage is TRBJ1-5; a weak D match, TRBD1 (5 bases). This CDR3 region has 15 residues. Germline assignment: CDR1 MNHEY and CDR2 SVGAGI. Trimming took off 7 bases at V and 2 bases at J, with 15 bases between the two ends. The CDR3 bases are TGTGCCAGCATGCCGGGAACAGGACGCAATCAGCCCCAGCATTTT. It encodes CASMPGTGRNQPQHF.

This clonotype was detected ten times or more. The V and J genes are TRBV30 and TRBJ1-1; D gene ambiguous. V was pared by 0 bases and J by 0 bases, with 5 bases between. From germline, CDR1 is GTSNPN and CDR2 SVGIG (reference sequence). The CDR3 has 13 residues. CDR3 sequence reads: CAWSVDLNTEAFF. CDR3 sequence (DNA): TGTGCCTGGAGTGTTGATTTGAACACTGAAGCTTTCTTT.